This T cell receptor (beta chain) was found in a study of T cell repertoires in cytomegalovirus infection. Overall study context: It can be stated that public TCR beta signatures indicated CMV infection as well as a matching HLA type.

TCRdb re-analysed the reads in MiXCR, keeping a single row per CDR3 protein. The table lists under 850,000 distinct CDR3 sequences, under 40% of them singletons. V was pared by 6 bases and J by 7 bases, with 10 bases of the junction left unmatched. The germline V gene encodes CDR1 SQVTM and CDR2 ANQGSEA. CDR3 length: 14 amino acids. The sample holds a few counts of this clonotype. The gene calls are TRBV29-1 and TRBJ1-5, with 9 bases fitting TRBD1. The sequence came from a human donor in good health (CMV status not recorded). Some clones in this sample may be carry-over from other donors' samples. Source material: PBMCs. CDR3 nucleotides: TGCAGCGTCCGTGGGACAGGGATAGACCAGCCCCAGCATTTT. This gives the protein CSVRGTGIDQPQHF.